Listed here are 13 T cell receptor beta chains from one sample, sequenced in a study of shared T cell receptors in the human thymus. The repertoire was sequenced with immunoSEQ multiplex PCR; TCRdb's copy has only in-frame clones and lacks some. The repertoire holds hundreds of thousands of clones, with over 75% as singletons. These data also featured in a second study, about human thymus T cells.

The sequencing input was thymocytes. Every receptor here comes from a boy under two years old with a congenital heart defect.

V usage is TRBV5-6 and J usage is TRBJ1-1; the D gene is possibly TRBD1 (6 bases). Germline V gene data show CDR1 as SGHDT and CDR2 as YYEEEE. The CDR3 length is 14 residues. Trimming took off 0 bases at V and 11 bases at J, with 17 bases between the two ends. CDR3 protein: CASSLGGGPAAAFF. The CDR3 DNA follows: TGTGCCAGCAGCTTGGGGGGGGGCCCTGCCGCCGCTTTCTTT.

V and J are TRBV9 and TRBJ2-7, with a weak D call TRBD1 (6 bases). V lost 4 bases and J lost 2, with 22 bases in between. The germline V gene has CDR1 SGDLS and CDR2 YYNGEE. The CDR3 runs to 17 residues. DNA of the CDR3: TGTGCCAGCAGCCCCAGGGGCCCCTCGGGTAGCACCTACGAGCAGTACTTC. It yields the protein CASSPRGPSGSTYEQYF. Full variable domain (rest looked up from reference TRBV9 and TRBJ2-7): DSGVTQTPKHLITATGQRVTLRCSPRSGDLSVYWYQQSLDQGLQFLIQYYNGEERAKGNILERFSAQQFPDLHSELNLSSLELGDSALYFCASSPRGPSGSTYEQYFGPGTRLTVT.

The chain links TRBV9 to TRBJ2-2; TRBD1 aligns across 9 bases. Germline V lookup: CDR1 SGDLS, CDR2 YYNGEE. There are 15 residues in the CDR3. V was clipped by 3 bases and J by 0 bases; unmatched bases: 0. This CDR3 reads CASSGQGANTGELFF. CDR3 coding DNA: TGTGCCAGCAGCGGACAGGGGGCGAACACCGGGGAGCTGTTTTTT.

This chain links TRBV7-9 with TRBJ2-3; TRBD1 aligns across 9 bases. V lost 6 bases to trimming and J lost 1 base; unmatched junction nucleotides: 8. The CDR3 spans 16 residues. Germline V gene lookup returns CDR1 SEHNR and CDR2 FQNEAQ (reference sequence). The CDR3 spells CASSLGDRECTDTQYF. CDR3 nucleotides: TGTGCCAGCAGTTTGGGGGACAGGGAGTGCACAGATACGCAGTATTTT.

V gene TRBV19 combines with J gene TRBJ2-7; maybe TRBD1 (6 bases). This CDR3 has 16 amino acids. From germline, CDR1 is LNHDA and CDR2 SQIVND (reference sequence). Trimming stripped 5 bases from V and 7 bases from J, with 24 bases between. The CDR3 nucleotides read TGTGCCAGTAGTGACAGGAGGACGGCCCGATGGAGGGAGCAGTACTTC. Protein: CASSDRRTARWREQYF.

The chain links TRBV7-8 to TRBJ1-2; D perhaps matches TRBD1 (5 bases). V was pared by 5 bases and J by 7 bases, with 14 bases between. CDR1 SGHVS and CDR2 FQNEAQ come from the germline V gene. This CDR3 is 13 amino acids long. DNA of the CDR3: TGTGCCAGCAGCCCCAGGACGGGGGTTGGCTACACCTTC. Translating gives CASSPRTGVGYTF. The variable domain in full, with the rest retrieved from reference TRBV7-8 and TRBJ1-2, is GAGVSQSPRYKVAKRGQDVALRCDPISGHVSLFWYQQALGQGPEFLTYFQNEAQLDKSGLPSDRFFAERPEGSVSTLKIQRTQQEDSAVYLCASSPRTGVGYTFGSGTRLTVV.

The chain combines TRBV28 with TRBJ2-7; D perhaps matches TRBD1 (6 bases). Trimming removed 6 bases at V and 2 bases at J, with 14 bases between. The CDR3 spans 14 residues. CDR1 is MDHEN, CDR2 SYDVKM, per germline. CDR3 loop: CASRKQGKPYEQYF. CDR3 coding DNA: TGTGCCAGCAGGAAACAGGGAAAACCCTACGAGCAGTACTTC.

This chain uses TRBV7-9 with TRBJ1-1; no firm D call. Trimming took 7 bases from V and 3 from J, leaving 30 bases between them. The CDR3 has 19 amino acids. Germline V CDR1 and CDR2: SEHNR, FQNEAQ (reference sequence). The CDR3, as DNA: TGTGCCAGCAACCGTCGCCTGGGAGTCGGATTTGAATGGGACACTGAAGCTTTCTTT. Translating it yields CASNRRLGVGFEWDTEAFF.

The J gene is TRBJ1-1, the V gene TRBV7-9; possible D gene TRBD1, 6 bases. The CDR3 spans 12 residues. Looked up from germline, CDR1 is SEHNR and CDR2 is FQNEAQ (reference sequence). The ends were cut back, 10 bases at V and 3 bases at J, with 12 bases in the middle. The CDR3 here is CATQGLDTEAFF. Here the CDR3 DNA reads TGTGCCACCCAGGGGTTGGACACTGAAGCTTTCTTT.

Here the CDR3 DNA reads TGCAGCATACTCACTGCGGGGGGGTTGGGGGAGACCCAGTACTTC. It is translated as CSILTAGGLGETQYF. The V gene is TRBV29-1, the J gene TRBJ2-5, with 9 bases identical to TRBD2. The CDR3 spans 15 residues. V was clipped by 8 bases and J by 5 bases; unmatched bases: 15. The germline gives CDR1 SQVTM, CDR2 ANQGSEA.

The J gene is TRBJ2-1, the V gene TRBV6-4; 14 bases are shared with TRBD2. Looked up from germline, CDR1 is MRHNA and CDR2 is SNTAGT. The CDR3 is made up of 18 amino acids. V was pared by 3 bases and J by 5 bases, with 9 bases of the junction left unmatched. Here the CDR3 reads CASSEGTSGRGWDNEQFF. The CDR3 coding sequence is TGTGCCAGCAGTGAAGGGACTAGCGGGAGAGGATGGGACAATGAGCAGTTCTTC.

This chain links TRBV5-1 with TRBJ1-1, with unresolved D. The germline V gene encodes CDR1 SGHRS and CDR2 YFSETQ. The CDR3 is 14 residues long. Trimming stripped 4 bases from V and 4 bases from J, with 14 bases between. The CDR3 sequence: CASSLGGGSTEAFF. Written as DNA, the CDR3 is TGCGCCAGCAGCCTGGGTGGAGGGAGCACTGAAGCTTTCTTT.

CDR3 coding DNA: TGTGCCAGCAGCAAGGGGCTGAGCTCTGGGGCCAACGTCCTGACTTTC. The encoded protein is CASSKGLSSGANVLTF. The chain joins TRBV27 to TRBJ2-6; D may be TRBD1 (5 bases). Trimming shortened V by 6 bases and J by 0 bases, and 12 bases separated the two germline ends. Germline loops: CDR1 MNHEY, CDR2 SMNVEV (reference sequence). CDR3 length equals 16 residues.